One and the same sample provided the 19 T cell receptor beta chains below, sequenced in a study of cytomegalovirus exposure and HLA in healthy donors (dated by TCRdb to 2016 to 2017). Library preparation used the immunoSEQ multiplex PCR assay. TCRdb obtained this table from immuneACCESS and retained in-frame rearrangements with V and J assigned. These tables miss some clones; where compared with another copy, unresolved V genes account for less than half of the shortfall, and the remainder is unexplained. The sample has roughly 300,000 clones on record, roughly 89% of them singletons. The ten largest clones capture approximately 0.84% of the sample. Material for sequencing was PBMCs. These receptors originate from a woman aged 18-29 years in good health and CMV-seronegative.

The chain links TRBV28 to TRBJ1-2; perhaps TRBD1 as D (5 bases). Germline V gene lookup returns CDR1 MDHEN and CDR2 SYDVKM. Trimming stripped 4 bases from V and 8 bases from J, with 17 bases between. This CDR3 is 14 amino acids long. The CDR3, as DNA: TGTGCCAGCAGTTATACACCGGGGACTGAAGGCTACACCTTC. Amino acid sequence: CASSYTPGTEGYTF.

The genes are TRBV7-9 and TRBJ1-2; TRBD1 is a possible D gene (5 bases). The ends were cut back, 3 bases at V and 8 bases at J, with 10 bases in the middle. The length of the CDR3 is 12 residues. Looked up from germline, CDR1 is SEHNR and CDR2 is FQNEAQ (reference sequence). The CDR3 region is CASSLDMGGYTF. Here the CDR3 DNA reads TGTGCCAGCAGCTTGGACATGGGGGGCTACACCTTC.

The J gene is TRBJ2-7, the V gene TRBV6-1; no definite D call. The CDR3 has 13 residues. Germline V lookup: CDR1 MNHNS, CDR2 SASEGT. V dropped 4 bases and J dropped 0 bases, with 7 bases sitting between them. The CDR3 nucleotides read TGTGCCAGCAGTGTCACTAACTCCTACGAGCAGTACTTC. Translation gives CASSVTNSYEQYF.

The chain joins TRBV11-2 to TRBJ2-3, with 11 bases lining up with TRBD2. Germline assignment: CDR1 SGHAT and CDR2 FQNNGV. Trimming took 4 bases from V and 3 from J; bases not matched to a gene: 9. This CDR3 is 17 amino acids long. The CDR3 reads CASSWGGLAEATDTQYF. The CDR3, as DNA: TGTGCCAGCAGCTGGGGGGGACTAGCGGAGGCGACAGATACGCAGTATTTT.

This chain uses TRBV29-1 with TRBJ2-1; 14 positions agree with TRBD2. CDR1 SQVTM and CDR2 ANQGSEA come from the germline V gene. Trimming at V came to 3 bases and at J to 7 bases, leaving 17 bases not matched to a gene. The CDR3 extends over 19 amino acids. Written as DNA, the CDR3 is TGCAGCGTTGAGGGGACTAGCGGGAGAGGGGTTCTACCGGGTAATGAGCAGTTCTTC. Residues: CSVEGTSGRGVLPGNEQFF.

The V and J genes are TRBV7-9 and TRBJ1-2; 9 bases map to TRBD1. The CDR3 consists of 15 residues. J was trimmed by 3 bases and V by 5 bases; bases with no gene match: 7. The germline V gene has CDR1 SEHNR and CDR2 FQNEAQ (reference sequence). The chain's CDR3 is CASSPGTGFDYGYTF. The DNA of the CDR3 is TGTGCCAGCAGCCCAGGGACAGGGTTTGACTATGGCTACACCTTC. The whole variable domain, remainder taken from reference TRBV7-9 and TRBJ1-2, is DTGVSQNPRHKITKRGQNVTFRCDPISEHNRLYWYRQTLGQGPEFLTYFQNEAQLEKSRLLSDRFSAERPKGSFSTLEIQRTEQGDSAMYLCASSPGTGFDYGYTFGSGTRLTVV.

CDR3 bases: TGTGCCAGCAGTGAGGCAGGGTCACAGGGGGGAAAACTGTTTTTT. The encoded protein is CASSEAGSQGGKLFF. V gene TRBV2 combines with J gene TRBJ1-4; 8 nucleotides agree with TRBD1. Germline CDR1 and CDR2: SNHLY and FYNNEI. J gave up 10 bases and V 3 bases, and 10 bases lay outside the gene matches. This CDR3 is 15 amino acids long.

CDR3 sequence: CASSQDRGRAEKLFF. In DNA, the CDR3 is TGTGCCAGCAGCCAAGACCGAGGGCGAGCCGAAAAACTGTTTTTT. The gene calls are TRBV4-2 and TRBJ1-4; D not certain. The CDR3 loop spans 15 amino acids. The ends were cut back, 0 bases at V and 8 bases at J, with 13 bases in the middle. Germline CDR1 reads LGHNA; CDR2 reads YNFKEQ.

V gene TRBV19 combines with J gene TRBJ1-2; 7 positions match TRBD1. V shed 5 bases, J shed 8 bases, and the junction held 5 bases outside the gene matches. The CDR3 is made up of 12 amino acids. CDR1 and CDR2 (germline): LNHDA, SQIVND (reference sequence). The CDR3 sequence: CASSAGTVGYTF. CDR3 sequence (DNA): TGTGCCAGTAGTGCCGGGACAGTCGGCTACACCTTC.

The chain links TRBV10-3 to TRBJ2-3; TRBD2 matches 11 bases. Germline values: CDR1 ENHRY, CDR2 SYGVKD. The CDR3 totals 17 residues. The junction had 11 bases not matched to a gene; V was cut back by 4 bases and J by 5 bases. The CDR3 loop reads CAISVSSGRAKEDTQYF. The CDR3 region has the DNA TGTGCCATCAGTGTGAGTAGCGGGAGGGCCAAAGAAGATACGCAGTATTTT.

The V gene is TRBV27, the J gene TRBJ1-5; TRBD1 aligns across 7 bases. V shed 6 bases and J 7 bases; nucleotides not matched to a gene: 6. Germline V CDR1 and CDR2: MNHEY, SMNVEV (reference sequence). The CDR3 has 13 residues. CDR3 protein: CASSPDRDQPQHF. CDR3 nucleotide sequence: TGTGCCAGCAGCCCCGACAGGGACCAGCCCCAGCATTTT.

This clone was detected a few times. The chain joins TRBV9 to TRBJ2-2; a weak D match, TRBD1 (6 bases). The CDR3 is made up of 15 amino acids. Germline V CDR1 and CDR2: SGDLS, YYNGEE. The V end lost 0 bases, the J end lost 4 bases, and 10 bases lay between the germline ends. The CDR3 DNA reads TGTGCCAGCAGCGTAGCCACAGGGCGCACCGGGGAGCTGTTTTTT. Translating gives CASSVATGRTGELFF.

V usage is TRBV18 and J usage is TRBJ1-5, with D possibly TRBD1 on 6 matching bases. Trimming shortened V by 4 bases and J by 8 bases, and 12 bases separated the two germline ends. The CDR3 has 13 amino acids. CDR1 KGHSH and CDR2 LQKENI come from the germline V gene. The CDR3 region is CASSQQGSEPQHF. For the CDR3, the DNA is TGTGCCAGCTCACAACAGGGAAGTGAGCCCCAGCATTTT.

This clone was observed a single time. This rearrangement joins TRBV4-3 to TRBJ2-7; 10 nucleotides line up with TRBD2. The CDR3 has 18 residues. CDR1 is LGHNA and CDR2 is YSLEER in the germline V gene. Trimming cost V 0 bases and J 1 base; bases outside gene matches: 9. As DNA, the CDR3 is TGCGCCAGCAGCCAAGATACTAGCGGGAATGGTGGTTCCTACGAGCAGTACTTC. It encodes CASSQDTSGNGGSYEQYF.

The chain joins TRBV5-3 to TRBJ2-1, with D unresolved. TRBV5-3 is marked as an open reading frame, function uncertain. V lost 2 bases and J 10 bases, leaving 4 bases between the germline ends. CDR3 length: 10 amino acids. This CDR3 is CARSLSEQFF. The CDR3 nucleotides are TGTGCCAGAAGCTTAAGCGAGCAGTTCTTC.

The rearrangement uses TRBV5-1 and TRBJ2-2, with a weak D call TRBD2 (5 bases). The V end lost 3 bases, the J end lost 5 bases, and 8 bases lay between the germline ends. Germline V lookup: CDR1 SGHRS, CDR2 YFSETQ. This CDR3 is 13 amino acids long. CDR3 region: CASSYRETGELFF. The CDR3, as DNA: TGCGCCAGCAGCTACCGGGAAACCGGGGAGCTGTTTTTT.

This clone came up a few times. DNA for the CDR3: TGTGCCACCTGCGCAGGGGAGGGTCAGCCCCAGCATTTT. Translation: CATCAGEGQPQHF. This chain connects TRBV7-2 to TRBJ1-5, with a possible D match to TRBD1 (6 bases). CDR1 and CDR2 (germline): SGHTA, FQGNSA. Trimming took 10 bases from V and 6 from J, leaving 16 bases between them. The CDR3 extends over 13 amino acids.

The chain joins TRBV5-1 to TRBJ1-1; D perhaps matches TRBD1 (6 bases). There are 14 residues in the CDR3. CDR1 is SGHRS, CDR2 YFSETQ, per germline. The V and J ends lost 2 bases and 3 bases respectively, with 11 bases between them. CDR3 loop: CASSFWGHHTEAFF. DNA for the CDR3: TGCGCCAGCAGCTTTTGGGGACACCACACTGAAGCTTTCTTT.

The V call is TRBV7-2, the J call TRBJ1-5; D unresolved. The CDR3 loop spans 16 amino acids. Between the trimmed V and J ends, which lost 2 bases and 0 bases, there was a span of 11 bases. Per germline, CDR1 SGHTA and CDR2 FQGNSA. The CDR3 nucleotides are TGTGCCAGCAGCTTATTCTCCGGTTATAGCAATCAGCCCCAGCATTTT. It codes for CASSLFSGYSNQPQHF.